Described below is a single TCR beta chain sequence and its context. Trimming pared 2 bases from V and 2 bases from J, leaving 9 bases between. The CDR3 consists of 13 residues. The V gene's germline CDR1 is DFQATT and CDR2 SNEGSKA (reference sequence). The sample originates from a study of CD8 T cells in Susac syndrome. cDNA came from approximately 0.5 to 1 ug RNA primed by random hexamers. TCRdb reprocessed the immunoSEQ multiplex PCR reads with MiXCR, giving one entry per CDR3 protein. The table records about 200,000 distinct CDR3 sequences, nearly 95% of them present only once. The V gene is TRBV20-1, the J gene TRBJ2-5; D remains ambiguous. This receptor was taken from a human donor with multiple sclerosis. What was sequenced was CD4+ T cells from PBMCs. The CDR3 nucleotides are TGCAGTGCTAGACAGATAACACAAGAGACCCAGTACTTC. This translates into CSARQITQETQYF.